Here is one T cell receptor (beta chain) with its context. What it recognizes is unknown. This specimen comes from a study of cytomegalovirus exposure and HLA in healthy donors. Both 60 Vbeta primers and 13 Jbeta primers went into the PCR. Only in-frame clones appear in the TCRdb table, and some are missing; sequencing was by immunoSEQ multiplex PCR. The sample has some 200,000 clones; approximately 70% are singletons. Germline CDR1 is SGHDN and CDR2 is FVKESK. This CDR3 is built from 19 residues. The ends lost 3 bases at V and 2 bases at J; junction bases unmatched: 10. Study results and limitations: Reported results showed that the classifier diagnosed cytomegalovirus status with high specificity and sensitivity. Previously analyzed data showed that most TCR beta V segments were productive at a frequency of about 87% or about 30%.

The clonotype was recovered from a woman aged 30 to 39 in good health and CMV-seronegative. The sample was PBMCs. The V gene is TRBV14, the J gene TRBJ2-6; 10 positions match TRBD1. CDR3 nucleotides: TGTGCCAGCAGCCAGTTCCGGGACAGGGGAGTTACTGGGGCCAACGTCCTGACTTTC. It codes for CASSQFRDRGVTGANVLTF.